The clone carrying this TCR beta chain is termed medium-sized. Its matching antigen is unknown. Other DNA sequences of this sample code for an identical CDR3. A v3.0 immunoSEQ assay was performed at survey level. The data were produced by immunoSEQ multiplex PCR, yet TCRdb's version contains in-frame clones alone and is incomplete. The sample includes 28,000 or so clones, 84% seen only once; the top ten take roughly 6.7%. The data derive from a study of long-term antiretroviral therapy in people with HIV. Every specimen held between about 0.9-10 million cryopreserved PBMC. These were thawed and washed before DNA extraction. Study results and limitations: For ART adherence, viral resistance and therapy changes, no data were available. Collection of the blood took place between about 2004 and 2018. The ART regimens in use then may have been less effective than current ones.

CDR1 is LNHDA and CDR2 is SQIVND in the germline V gene (reference sequence). The CDR3 has 13 amino acids. Trimming pared 6 bases from V and 6 bases from J, leaving 14 bases between. The TCR was taken from a man in his late teens or twenties with HIV. The chain recombines TRBV19 with TRBJ1-2, with D perhaps matching TRBD1 (5 bases). The starting material was unsorted PBMCs, obtained 0.4 years after starting antiretroviral therapy. CDR3 DNA sequence: TGTGCCAGTAGGCCTGGGGCAGTCCATGGCTACACCTTC. This codes for CASRPGAVHGYTF.